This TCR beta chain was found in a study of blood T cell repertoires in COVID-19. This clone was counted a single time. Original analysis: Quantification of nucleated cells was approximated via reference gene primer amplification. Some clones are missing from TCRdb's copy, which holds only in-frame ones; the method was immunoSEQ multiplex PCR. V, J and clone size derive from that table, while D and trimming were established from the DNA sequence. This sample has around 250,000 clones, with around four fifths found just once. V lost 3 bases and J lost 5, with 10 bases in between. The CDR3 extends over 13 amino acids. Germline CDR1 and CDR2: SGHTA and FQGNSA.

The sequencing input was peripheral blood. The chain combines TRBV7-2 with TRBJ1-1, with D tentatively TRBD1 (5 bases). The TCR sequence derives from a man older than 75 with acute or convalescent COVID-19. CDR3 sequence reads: CASSFRDGTEAFF. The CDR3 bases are TGTGCCAGCAGCTTCAGGGATGGGACTGAAGCTTTCTTT.